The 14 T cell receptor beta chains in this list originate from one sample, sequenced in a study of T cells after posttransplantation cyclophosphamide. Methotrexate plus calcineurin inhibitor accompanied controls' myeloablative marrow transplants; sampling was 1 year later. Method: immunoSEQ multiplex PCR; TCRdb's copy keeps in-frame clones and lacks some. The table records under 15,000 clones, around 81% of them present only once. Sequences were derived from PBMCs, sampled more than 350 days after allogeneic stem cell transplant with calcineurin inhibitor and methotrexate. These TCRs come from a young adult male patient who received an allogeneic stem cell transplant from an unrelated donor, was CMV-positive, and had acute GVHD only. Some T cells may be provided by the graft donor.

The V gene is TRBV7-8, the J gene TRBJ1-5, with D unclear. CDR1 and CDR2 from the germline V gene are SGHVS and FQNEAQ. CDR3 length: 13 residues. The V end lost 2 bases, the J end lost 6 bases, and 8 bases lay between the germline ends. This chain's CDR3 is CASSLPGIQPQHF. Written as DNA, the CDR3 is TGTGCCAGCAGCTTACCGGGGATTCAGCCCCAGCATTTT.

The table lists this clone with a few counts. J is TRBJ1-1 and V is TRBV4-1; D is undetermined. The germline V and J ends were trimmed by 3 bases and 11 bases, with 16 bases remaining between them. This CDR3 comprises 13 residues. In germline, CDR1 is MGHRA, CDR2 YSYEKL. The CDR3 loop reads CASSHPTAPGAFF. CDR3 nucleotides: TGCGCCAGCAGCCATCCGACGGCACCCGGGGCTTTCTTT.

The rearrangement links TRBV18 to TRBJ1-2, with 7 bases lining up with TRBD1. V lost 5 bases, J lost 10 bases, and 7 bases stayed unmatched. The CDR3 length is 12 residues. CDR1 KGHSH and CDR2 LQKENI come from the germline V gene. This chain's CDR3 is CASSSETGTYTF. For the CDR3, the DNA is TGTGCCAGCTCATCGGAGACAGGGACCTACACCTTC.

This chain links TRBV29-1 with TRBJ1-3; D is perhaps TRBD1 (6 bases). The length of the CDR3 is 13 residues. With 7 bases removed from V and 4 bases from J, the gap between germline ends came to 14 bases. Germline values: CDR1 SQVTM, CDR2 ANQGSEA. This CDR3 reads CSAGQQPGNTIYF. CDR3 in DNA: TGCAGCGCCGGACAGCAGCCAGGAAACACCATATATTTT.

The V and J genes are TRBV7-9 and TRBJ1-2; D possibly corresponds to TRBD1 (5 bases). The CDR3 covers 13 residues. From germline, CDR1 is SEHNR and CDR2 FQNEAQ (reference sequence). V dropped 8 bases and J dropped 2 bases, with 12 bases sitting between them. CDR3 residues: CASGTGLNYGYTF. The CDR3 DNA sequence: TGTGCCAGCGGAACAGGACTAAACTATGGCTACACCTTC.

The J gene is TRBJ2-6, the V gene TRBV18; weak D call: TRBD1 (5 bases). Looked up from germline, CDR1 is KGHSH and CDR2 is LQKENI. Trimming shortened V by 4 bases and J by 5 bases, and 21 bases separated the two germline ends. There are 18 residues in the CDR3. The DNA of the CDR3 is TGTGCCAGCTCACTTAAAATGGACATTTACAGTCGGGCCAACGTCCTGACTTTC. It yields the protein CASSLKMDIYSRANVLTF.

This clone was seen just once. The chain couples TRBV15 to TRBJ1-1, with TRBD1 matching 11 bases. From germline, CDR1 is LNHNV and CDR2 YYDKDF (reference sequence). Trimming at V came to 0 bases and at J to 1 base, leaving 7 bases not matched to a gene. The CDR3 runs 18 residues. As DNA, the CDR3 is TGTGCCACCAGCAGAGATCCCGGGGACAGGGGGGGGAACACTGAAGCTTTCTTT. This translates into CATSRDPGDRGGNTEAFF.

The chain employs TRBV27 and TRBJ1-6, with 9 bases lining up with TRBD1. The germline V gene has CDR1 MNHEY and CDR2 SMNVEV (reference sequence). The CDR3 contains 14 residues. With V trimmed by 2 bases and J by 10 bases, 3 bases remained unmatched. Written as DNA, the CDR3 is TGTGCCAGCAGTTTAGGGACAGGGTACTCACCCCTCCACTTT. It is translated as CASSLGTGYSPLHF.

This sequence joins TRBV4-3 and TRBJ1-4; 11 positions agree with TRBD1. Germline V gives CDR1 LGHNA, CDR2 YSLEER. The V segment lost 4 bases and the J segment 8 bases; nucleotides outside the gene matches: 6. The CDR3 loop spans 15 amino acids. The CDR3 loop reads CASSRMGQGDEKLFF. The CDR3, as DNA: TGCGCCAGCAGCCGTATGGGACAGGGGGACGAAAAACTGTTTTTT.

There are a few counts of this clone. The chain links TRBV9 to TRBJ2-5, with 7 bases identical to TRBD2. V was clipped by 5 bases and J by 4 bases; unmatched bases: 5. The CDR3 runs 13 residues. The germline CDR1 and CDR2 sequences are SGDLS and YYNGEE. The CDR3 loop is CASRPSGGETQYF. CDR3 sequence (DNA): TGTGCCAGCAGACCGTCGGGGGGAGAGACCCAGTACTTC.

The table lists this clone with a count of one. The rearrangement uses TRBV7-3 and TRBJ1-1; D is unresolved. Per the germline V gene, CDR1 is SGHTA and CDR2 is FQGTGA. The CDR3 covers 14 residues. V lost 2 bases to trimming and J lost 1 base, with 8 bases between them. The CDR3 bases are TGTGCCAGCAGCTTATTTAGTGGGAACACTGAAGCTTTCTTT. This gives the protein CASSLFSGNTEAFF.

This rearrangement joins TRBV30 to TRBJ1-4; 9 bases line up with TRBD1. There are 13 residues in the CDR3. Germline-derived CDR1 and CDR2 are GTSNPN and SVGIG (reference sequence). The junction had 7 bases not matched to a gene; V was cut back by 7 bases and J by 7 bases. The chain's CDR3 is CASTRDRVEKLFF. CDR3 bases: TGTGCCTCGACCCGGGACAGGGTTGAAAAACTGTTTTTT.

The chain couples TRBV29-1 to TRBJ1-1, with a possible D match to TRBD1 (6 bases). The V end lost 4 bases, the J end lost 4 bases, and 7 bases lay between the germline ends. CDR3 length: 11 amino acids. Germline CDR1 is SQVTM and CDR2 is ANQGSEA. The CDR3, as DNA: TGCAGCGTTGGCAGGGGCACTGAAGCTTTCTTT. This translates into CSVGRGTEAFF.

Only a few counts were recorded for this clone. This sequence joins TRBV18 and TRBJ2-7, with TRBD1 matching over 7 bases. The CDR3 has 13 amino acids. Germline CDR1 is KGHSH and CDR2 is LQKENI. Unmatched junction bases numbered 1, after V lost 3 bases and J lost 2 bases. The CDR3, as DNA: TGTGCCAGCTCACCGGGACAGCCCTACGAGCAGTACGTC. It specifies CASSPGQPYEQYV.